This paragraph reports one T cell receptor beta chain. Which antigen it targets is not known. Base qualities are not recorded, but no much larger clone differs from it by a single base. Participants in the prospective study were aged about 18 to 95 years, lived in about two dozen United States geographic areas, and enrolled through a virtual design. Cohort assignment in the prospective study relied on participant-reported clinical history from a screening survey and a study questionnaire. In the prospective study, mobile phlebotomists collected whole blood, serum and a nasopharyngeal or oropharyngeal swab from each participant. Participants in the prospective study had the option to provide additional blood draws and questionnaires over an approximately 2-month period. Before DNA extraction, prospective study blood samples were shipped either frozen or at room temperature. The immunoSEQ Assay, a bias-controlled multiplex PCR, was used to amplify TCRbeta CDR3 regions from genomic DNA. Per the source publication's procedure: Nucleated cell counts per sample were estimated from amplification of reference gene primers within the assay. To quantify the absolute abundance of each unique TCRbeta CDR3 rearrangement, sequence reads were collapsed and filtered. Productive Simpson clonality was computed per sample as the square root of Simpson's diversity index over productive rearrangements. TCRdb carries this immuneACCESS record with in-frame sequences only. Its versions omit some clonotypes, under half of them owing to an unresolved V gene in the studies checked, with the rest unexplained. D and trimming were read from the DNA, whereas the V and J calls and clone size are those reported in that table. This sample gives around 230,000 clones in total; approximately 90% of them show up just once. The ten largest clonotypes hold 9% to 12% of the sample.

The data derive from a study of blood T cell repertoires in COVID-19 (dated by TCRdb to about 2020). About the investigation overall: The collaborator samples originated in the United States, Italy and Spain and spanned the acute and convalescent phases of COVID-19. The prospective study material was composed of cDNA or gDNA derived from T cells, B-cell-depleted T cells, or PBMCs. Subjects who had been exposed to COVID-19, were actively infected with it, or had recovered from it provided the deeply sampled blood TCRbeta repertoires that made up the dataset. The repertoires were released in a freely available public database intended as a resource for research on the immune response to SARS-CoV-2. The samples were drawn from two sources: the first 160 participants of the ongoing ImmuneRACE study, and about 1,300 subjects contributed by 6 global collaborators. Nearly every sample came with metadata listing a de-identified subject ID, COVID-19 status, age in years and sex. Where available, HLA class I and class II types were obtained from metadata supplied by the sample provider rather than from assay-based typing.

According to the germline V gene, CDR1 reads MNHEY and CDR2 reads SVGEGT. The CDR3 contains 14 residues, cysteine and phenylalanine counted. Only the CDR3 DNA stays, 42 bases, in frame from base 1. V ends up 3 bases short and J 8 bases short, with an unmatched junction base count of 5. The study at large found these results: How much clinical and demographic metadata was included differed by source and by participant, and the metadata was provided uncurated.

The source material was PBMCs or T cells enriched from blood (not recorded which). Recombination linked TRBV6-2 or TRBV6-3 to TRBJ2-1; TRBD1 matches 9 bases in the middle. This receptor was identified in a man younger than 35 with acute COVID-19. The encoded CDR3 is CASSYRDRVDEQFF. The nucleotides read TGTGCCAGCAGTTATCGGGACAGGGTCGATGAGCAGTTCTTC.